This TCR beta chain was documented in a study of blood T cell repertoires in COVID-19. Background on the study: From the United States, Italy and Spain came samples of acute and convalescent COVID-19. Sample material is recorded as cDNA or gDNA derived from T cells, B-cell-depleted T cells, or PBMCs.

As handled by the study authors: Estimated nucleated cell counts came from reference gene primer amplification. Sequenced by immunoSEQ multiplex PCR; TCRdb stores in-frame clones only, minus some. The DNA gave D and trimming, while V, J and clone size come from that table. The sample contains roughly 290,000 clones, around four fifths of which appear only once. There are 16 residues in the CDR3. Germline values: CDR1 ENHRY, CDR2 SYGVKD. Trimming cost V 3 bases and J 6 bases; bases outside gene matches: 9. The chain joins TRBV10-3 to TRBJ2-1, with TRBD2 identical over 9 bases. Sequencing was carried out using peripheral blood. The TCR originated in a woman in her forties or fifties with active or convalescent COVID-19. The CDR3 region has the DNA TGTGCCATCAGTGACCCCTTGCGGGAGGGCCGCAATGAGCAGTTCTTC. Translation gives CAISDPLREGRNEQFF.